This T cell receptor (beta chain) was captured in a study of blood T cell repertoires in COVID-19. The wider study: COVID-19 samples, acute and convalescent, were from the United States, Italy and Spain. T cells, B-cell-depleted T cells, or PBMCs supplied cDNA or gDNA.

Seattle-derived patients entered the study during active infection and were followed longitudinally. The authors' processing: Reference gene primer amplification in the assay estimated nucleated cell counts. Libraries were prepared by immunoSEQ multiplex PCR; TCRdb keeps only in-frame clonotypes and omits some of them. From that table come the V and J calls and clone size; the DNA was used to work out D and trimming. The table has around 100,000 clones, under 90% seen once. Trimming at V came to 1 base and at J to 5 bases, leaving 7 bases not matched to a gene. The CDR3 is 15 residues long. From germline, CDR1 is SGHAT and CDR2 FQNNGV.

The source of this sequence is a man aged 55 to 70 with COVID-19, enrolled during active disease. The rearrangement uses TRBV11-2 and TRBJ2-5, with 7 bases aligning to TRBD1. Specimen: peripheral blood. The CDR3 here is CASSLVQGRGETQYF. Here the CDR3 DNA reads TGTGCCAGCAGCTTAGTACAGGGCAGGGGGGAGACCCAGTACTTC.